A selection of T cell receptor beta chains follows, all from one sample in a study of beta chain features in type 1 diabetes. Clones were sequenced by immunoSEQ multiplex PCR, and TCRdb holds only the in-frame ones, with some missing. The sample includes about 320,000 clones, 14% of them seen just once. The sequenced material came from central memory CD4+ T cells from blood. These receptors originate from a man aged 30 to 45 in good health. CDR3s include the opening cysteine and the closing phenylalanine or tryptophan. The D gene is left open where the match is weak. Not all rows give a size; the values are once, few, many and, for expanded clones, a class.

d_call cdr3_length j_call v_call clone_size cdr3_aa cdr3_nt
- 12 TRBJ1-4 TRBV19 - CASSIVPEKLFF TGTGCCAGTAGTATCGTACCCGAAAAACTGTTTTTT
TRBD2 16 TRBJ2-5 TRBV7-8 few CASSLSSGGLRETQYF TGTGCCAGCAGCTTATCCTCGGGAGGGCTGAGAGAGACCCAGTACTTC
- 15 TRBJ1-2 TRBV5-6 few CASSRAGRGDYGYTF TGTGCCAGCAGCCGGGCAGGGCGGGGGGACTATGGCTACACCTTC
- 13 TRBJ1-1 TRBV29-1 few CSVAKKGGTEAFF TGCAGCGTGGCAAAGAAAGGAGGCACTGAAGCTTTCTTT
- 13 TRBJ1-1 TRBV18 many CASSPGVDTEAFF TGTGCCAGCTCACCAGGGGTTGACACTGAAGCTTTCTTT
- 13 TRBJ2-5 TRBV18 - CASSRGWEETQYF TGTGCCAGCTCACGAGGCTGGGAAGAGACCCAGTACTTC
TRBD2 12 TRBJ2-5 TRBV30 few CAWDSGMETQYF TGTGCCTGGGATAGCGGGATGGAGACCCAGTACTTC
- 11 TRBJ2-7 TRBV5-8 few CASSRAYEQYF TGTGCCAGCAGCCGAGCCTACGAGCAGTACTTC
- 13 TRBJ1-3 TRBV30 few CAWSPVSGNTIYF TGTGCCTGGAGCCCCGTCTCTGGAAACACCATATATTTT
TRBD2 19 TRBJ2-1 TRBV7-8 few CASSLEAGTSGSRRNEQFF TGTGCCAGCAGCTTAGAGGCTGGGACTAGCGGGAGCAGGCGCAATGAGCAGTTCTTC
- 15 TRBJ1-2 TRBV9 - CASSVDPGSSYGYTF TGTGCCAGCAGCGTAGATCCGGGAAGTAGCTATGGCTACACCTTC
- 15 TRBJ2-1 TRBV5-5 - CASSLTLTGYNEQFF TGTGCCAGCAGCCTGACCCTGACTGGCTACAATGAGCAGTTCTTC
- 17 TRBJ2-3 TRBV5-6 few CASSYRQGSLGGGTQYF TGTGCCAGCAGCTACCGACAGGGAAGTTTGGGAGGTGGTACGCAGTATTTT
TRBD1 17 TRBJ2-6 TRBV19 - CASSKTGGSSGANVLTF TGTGCCAGTAGTAAGACAGGGGGCAGCTCTGGGGCCAACGTCCTGACTTTC
- 14 TRBJ2-3 TRBV7-2 few CASSRQISTDTQYF TGTGCCAGCAGCCGACAGATAAGCACAGATACGCAGTATTTT
- 12 TRBJ2-5 TRBV7-7 few CASSKSEETQYF TGTGCCAGCAGCAAGAGTGAGGAGACCCAGTACTTC
TRBD1 18 TRBJ1-5 TRBV19 - CASRGGGQGRGGNQPQHF TGTGCCAGTAGAGGTGGTGGACAGGGGAGGGGTGGCAATCAGCCCCAGCATTTT
- 14 TRBJ2-1 TRBV7-2 - CASRGRPALGEQFF TGTGCCAGCAGGGGGAGGCCGGCTCTAGGTGAGCAGTTCTTC
- 18 TRBJ2-3 TRBV14 few CASSQDSLWDGFGDTQYF TGTGCCAGCAGCCAAGATAGTTTATGGGACGGCTTCGGGGATACGCAGTATTTT
- 14 TRBJ1-1 TRBV5-1 - CASPIKSMNTEAFF TGCGCCAGCCCCATAAAGTCCATGAACACTGAAGCTTTCTTT
- 14 TRBJ1-4 TRBV5-1 few CASSHGRGNEKLFF TGCGCCAGCAGCCACGGAAGGGGTAATGAAAAACTGTTTTTT
- 16 TRBJ1-1 TRBV5-1 few CASSTAFRGEDTEAFF TGCGCCAGCAGCACTGCGTTCCGGGGTGAGGACACTGAAGCTTTCTTT
- 15 TRBJ2-3 TRBV6-5 few CASSYDHTSTDTQYF TGTGCCAGCAGTTACGACCACACTAGCACAGATACGCAGTATTTT
- 14 TRBJ2-2 TRBV19 - CASSKLRNTGELFF TGTGCCAGTAGTAAATTGAGGAACACCGGGGAGCTGTTTTTT
- 12 TRBJ1-2 TRBV2 few CASSLGNYGYTF TGTGCCAGCAGTTTAGGGAACTATGGCTACACCTTC
- 12 TRBJ1-1 TRBV15 few CATSSRTAEAFF TGTGCCACCAGCTCCCGGACAGCCGAAGCTTTCTTT
- 15 TRBJ2-1 TRBV7-2 - CASRRSDSNYNEQFF TGTGCCAGCAGGCGTAGCGACTCTAACTACAATGAGCAGTTCTTC
- 17 TRBJ2-1 TRBV7-2 - CASSLTKLAGSYNEQFF TGTGCCAGCAGCTTAACTAAGTTGGCAGGCTCCTACAATGAGCAGTTCTTC
TRBD2 17 TRBJ2-2 TRBV19 few CASRPGLAGGRTGELFF TGTGCCAGTAGACCGGGACTAGCGGGAGGGCGCACCGGGGAGCTGTTTTTT
TRBD1 14 TRBJ2-2 TRBV7-7 - CASSLRDRGGELFF TGTGCCAGCAGCTTAAGGGACAGGGGCGGGGAGCTGTTTTTT
- 13 TRBJ2-3 TRBV10-2 - CASRLDSTDTQYF TGCGCCAGCAGATTGGACAGCACAGATACGCAGTATTTT
- 13 TRBJ2-7 TRBV18 many CASSAVWAYEQYF TGTGCCAGCTCAGCGGTTTGGGCCTACGAGCAGTACTTC
TRBD1 13 TRBJ2-7 TRBV7-9 - CASSLRQGGEQYF TGTGCCAGCAGCCTTCGACAGGGCGGCGAGCAGTACTTC
TRBD1 14 TRBJ1-5 TRBV7-8 - CASSARQGSQPQHF TGTGCCAGCAGCGCAAGACAGGGGTCTCAGCCCCAGCATTTT
TRBD1 14 TRBJ1-5 TRBV5-1 few CASSLGQGTQPQHF TGCGCCAGCAGCCTAGGACAGGGGACTCAGCCCCAGCATTTT
TRBD1 16 TRBJ1-2 TRBV18 - CASSRNQGDSNYGYTF TGTGCCAGCTCACGGAACCAGGGGGACTCTAACTATGGCTACACCTTC
TRBD1 16 TRBJ1-1 TRBV11-2 - CASRLTPGQGLAEAFF TGTGCCAGCAGGTTAACCCCGGGACAGGGGCTTGCTGAAGCTTTCTTT
- 13 TRBJ2-2 TRBV2 - CASSRTATGELFF TGTGCCAGCAGTCGGACGGCCACCGGGGAGCTGTTTTTT
- 16 TRBJ2-2 TRBV7-2 - CASSLGVGRGTGELFF TGTGCCAGCAGCTTAGGGGTGGGGCGTGGCACCGGGGAGCTGTTTTTT
- 17 TRBJ1-5 TRBV12-2 - CASRLAGGEGTNQPQHF TGTGCAAGTCGCTTAGCGGGCGGGGAAGGGACCAATCAGCCCCAGCATTTT
- 15 TRBJ1-5 TRBV6-5 - CASSYSIGRNQPQHF TGTGCCAGCAGTTACTCGATAGGACGGAATCAGCCCCAGCATTTT
- 14 TRBJ1-3 TRBV5-1 - CASSLGQTGNTIYF TGCGCCAGCAGCTTGGGCCAGACTGGAAACACCATATATTTT
- 14 TRBJ2-2 TRBV7-2 - CASSLDSRTGELFF TGTGCCAGCAGCTTAGACTCGCGAACCGGGGAGCTGTTTTTT
TRBD1 17 TRBJ2-3 TRBV13 - CASSPPTGEPSTDTQYF TGTGCCAGCAGCCCCCCGACAGGGGAGCCCAGCACAGATACGCAGTATTTT
- 14 TRBJ2-2 TRBV4-3 - CASSQGGRSGELFF TGCGCCAGCAGCCAAGGGGGGCGGAGCGGGGAGCTGTTTTTT
- 15 TRBJ1-5 TRBV6-5 - CASSKGGAGNQPQHF TGTGCCAGCTCAAAGGGGGGGGCGGGCAATCAGCCCCAGCATTTT
- 13 TRBJ1-3 TRBV7-9 many CASIVGTGNTIYF TGTGCCAGCATCGTAGGGACAGGAAACACCATATATTTT
TRBD2 16 TRBJ2-3 TRBV4-1 - CASSPRGGTSTDTQYF TGCGCCAGCAGCCCGAGGGGAGGGACTAGTACAGATACGCAGTATTTT
- 16 TRBJ1-3 TRBV21-1 few CASSRPKVVAGNTIYF TGTGCCAGCAGCAGGCCGAAGGTGGTGGCTGGAAACACCATATATTTT
TRBD2 18 TRBJ2-3 TRBV5-4 few CASSQGTTAGVRTDTQYF TGTGCCAGCAGCCAAGGGACGACAGCGGGAGTTAGGACAGATACGCAGTATTTT
TRBD2 17 TRBJ2-3 TRBV7-8 few CASSSDKTSGSTDTQYF TGTGCCAGCAGCTCAGATAAAACTAGCGGGTCCACAGATACGCAGTATTTT